A single sample gave rise to the 18 T cell receptor beta chains below, sequenced in a study of blood T cells in healthy people across ages. Then a second PCR, running roughly 7 to 11 cycles, was carried out with a sample-barcoded 5' primer and a J-beta primer mix. Via MiXCR, TCRdb re-called the 5' RACE reads, giving one row per CDR3 protein. The sample yields over a million distinct CDR3 sequences, roughly 60% seen once. The sequencing input was blood. Receptors originate from a man in his late teens or twenties in good health.

The chain combines TRBV12-3 or TRBV12-4 with TRBJ2-4; no definite D call. The V end was cut by 2 bases, the J end by 13 bases, with 12 bases between. The CDR3 sequence is 12 residues long. CDR3 DNA: TGTGCCAGCAGTTTAAGTGTGGCCGACCAGTACTTC. This sequence encodes CASSLSVADQYF.

The V gene is TRBV7-9, the J gene TRBJ2-1; TRBD1 matches at 9 bases. The CDR3 extends over 16 amino acids. V lost 5 bases, J lost 8 bases, and 13 bases stayed unmatched. The germline CDR1 and CDR2 sequences are SEHNR and FQNEAQ (reference sequence). Here the CDR3 reads CASSRTPGQGRDEQFF. The CDR3 DNA reads as TGTGCCAGCAGCCGAACCCCGGGACAGGGAAGGGATGAGCAGTTCTTC. The full variable domain, its missing parts supplied by reference TRBV7-9 and TRBJ2-1, is DTGVSQNPRHKITKRGQNVTFRCDPISEHNRLYWYRQTLGQGPEFLTYFQNEAQLEKSRLLSDRFSAERPKGSFSTLEIQRTEQGDSAMYLCASSRTPGQGRDEQFFGPGTRLTVL.

The rearrangement uses TRBV4-2 and TRBJ1-6; 8 positions agree with TRBD1. The CDR3 runs 18 residues. Trimming at V came to 2 bases and at J to 7 bases, leaving 13 bases not matched to a gene. From germline, CDR1 is LGHNA and CDR2 YNFKEQ. The CDR3 here is CASSQRTGIEVVNSPLHF. Here the CDR3 DNA reads TGTGCCAGCAGCCAACGGACAGGGATCGAAGTGGTGAATTCACCCCTCCACTTT.

The genes are TRBV7-6 and TRBJ2-5; 10 bases agree with TRBD1. The J call is doubtful: the DNA matches TRBJ2-7 better. Germline V gene data show CDR1 as SGHVS and CDR2 as FNYEAQ. CDR3 length: 18 residues. The CDR3 nucleotides are TGTGCCAGCAGCCAAGCGGTGGGTCTTGGACAGGGGGGCTACGAGCAGTACTTC. Encoded protein: CASSQAVGLGQGGYEQYF.

The rearrangement uses TRBV20-1 and TRBJ2-7; 11 nucleotides line up with TRBD1. Trimming removed 2 bases from V and 7 bases from J; junction bases left unmatched: 4. Germline V gene data show CDR1 as DFQATT and CDR2 as SNEGSKA (reference sequence). The CDR3 consists of 13 residues. The CDR3 reads CSARRTGGNEQYF. Written as DNA, the CDR3 is TGCAGTGCTAGAAGGACAGGGGGCAATGAGCAGTACTTC.

This rearrangement joins TRBV29-1 to TRBJ1-1; D is unclear. V lost 2 bases and J 0 bases, leaving 7 bases between the germline ends. Germline CDR1 reads SQVTM; CDR2 reads ANQGSEA. CDR3 length: 13 residues. The CDR3 DNA reads as TGCAGCGTTGAACTGATCATGAACACTGAAGCTTTCTTT. Its protein product is CSVELIMNTEAFF.

V usage is TRBV6-6 and J usage is TRBJ2-7; no clear D gene. The germline V gene encodes CDR1 MNHNY and CDR2 SVGAGI (reference sequence). CDR3 length: 15 residues. V lost 0 bases and J 2 bases, leaving 11 bases between the germline ends. The DNA for the CDR3 is TGTGCCAGCAGTTACTCAGCGAAGGGTACCTACGAGCAGTACTTC. This sequence encodes CASSYSAKGTYEQYF.

This clonotype was detected a few times. Compared with germline, one end of the junction differs, possibly owing to a read error. V and J are TRBV10-2 and TRBJ2-3, with D perhaps matching TRBD1 or TRBD2 (5 bases each). Per the germline V gene, CDR1 is WSHSY and CDR2 is SAAADI. The CDR3 is 16 residues long. DNA for the CDR3: TGCGCCAGCAGAGCAAGGGGCAGGGAGATTGCAGACACGCAGTATTTT. This codes for CASRARGREIADTQYF.

This clonotype showed up just a few times. The gene calls are TRBV7-2 and TRBJ2-1; TRBD2 matches 8 bases. J gave up 8 bases and V 7 bases, and 10 bases lay outside the gene matches. This CDR3 is 14 amino acids long. Germline V lookup: CDR1 SGHTA, CDR2 FQGNSA. The CDR3 sequence: CASTQPGGPDEQFF. CDR3 DNA sequence: TGTGCCAGCACACAACCGGGAGGGCCAGATGAGCAGTTCTTC.

V gene TRBV28 combines with J gene TRBJ2-1; D not certain. The CDR3 is 14 residues long. V lost 6 bases and J 4 bases, leaving 13 bases between the germline ends. Looked up from germline, CDR1 is MDHEN and CDR2 is SYDVKM. The CDR3 spells CASRELQRYNEQFF. The CDR3 DNA follows: TGTGCCAGCAGGGAATTACAGCGATACAATGAGCAGTTCTTC.

This clonotype was seen more than once but under ten times. The chain employs TRBV4-2 and TRBJ2-3, with a weak D call TRBD1 (6 bases). Germline lookup yields CDR1 LGHNA and CDR2 YNFKEQ. The CDR3 spans 13 residues. V was shortened by 4 bases and J by 4 bases, with 9 bases between the two germline ends. CDR3 residues: CASSRKGADTQYF. In DNA, the CDR3 is TGTGCCAGCAGCCGGAAGGGGGCAGATACGCAGTATTTT.

The V and J genes are TRBV20-1 and TRBJ2-3; the match to TRBD2 covers 11 bases. CDR3 length equals 15 residues. V was clipped by 6 bases and J by 2 bases; unmatched bases: 7. From germline, CDR1 is DFQATT and CDR2 SNEGSKA (reference sequence). The chain's CDR3 is CSALRLAGITDTQYF. The CDR3 DNA is TGCAGTGCCCTCCGACTAGCGGGGATCACAGATACGCAGTATTTT.

V is TRBV29-1 and J is TRBJ2-3; D perhaps matches TRBD2 (6 bases). This CDR3 is built from 17 residues. The ends were cut back, 1 base at V and 5 bases at J, with 22 bases in the middle. The germline CDR1 and CDR2 sequences are SQVTM and ANQGSEA. This chain's CDR3 is CSVEGTRDSEEGDTQYF. The DNA for the CDR3 is TGCAGCGTTGAAGGGACCCGAGATTCGGAGGAGGGAGATACGCAGTATTTT.

This sequence joins TRBV4-1 and TRBJ2-4; no definite D call. The J call may be faulty, since TRBJ2-7 better matches the DNA end. The germline V gene encodes CDR1 MGHRA and CDR2 YSYEKL. The CDR3 loop spans 14 amino acids. Here the CDR3 reads CASSQDWHAYEQYF. CDR3 coding DNA: TGCGCCAGCAGCCAAGACTGGCATGCCTACGAGCAGTACTTC.

The J gene is TRBJ2-5, the V gene TRBV2; 10 bases match TRBD2. CDR3 length equals 13 residues. The V and J ends lost 6 bases and 11 bases, in that order; junction bases with no gene match: 9. Germline-derived CDR1 and CDR2 are SNHLY and FYNNEI. The CDR3 here is CASSLRLAGGQYF. The CDR3 bases are TGTGCCAGCAGCCTCCGATTAGCGGGGGGACAGTACTTC.

The V and J genes are TRBV7-2 and TRBJ2-7; D tentatively fits TRBD1 or TRBD2 (6 bases each). Per germline, CDR1 SGHTA and CDR2 FQGNSA. The V and J ends lost 5 bases and 5 bases respectively, with 19 bases between them. The CDR3 totals 15 residues. The chain's CDR3 is CASSHTIGGPHEQYF. The CDR3 nucleotides read TGTGCCAGCAGCCACACTATCGGGGGCCCCCACGAGCAGTACTTC.

V is TRBV6-5 and J is TRBJ2-7; 7 bases line up with TRBD2. This CDR3 region has 14 residues. Germline CDR1 MNHEY, CDR2 SVGAGI. Germline trimming cut 6 bases from V and 2 bases from J; bases unmatched to any gene: 7. The CDR3 is CASSSFSGPYEQYF. The DNA of the CDR3 is TGTGCCAGCAGCTCCTTTAGCGGGCCCTACGAGCAGTACTTC.

V and J are TRBV7-2 and TRBJ2-7; D is possibly TRBD1 (7 bases). CDR1 and CDR2 (germline): SGHTA, FQGNSA. The CDR3 consists of 14 residues. Trimming left V 5 bases short and J 2 bases short, with 13 bases between. CDR3: CASSRGGTAYEQYF. The CDR3 DNA sequence: TGTGCCAGCAGCCGAGGAGGGACAGCCTACGAGCAGTACTTC.